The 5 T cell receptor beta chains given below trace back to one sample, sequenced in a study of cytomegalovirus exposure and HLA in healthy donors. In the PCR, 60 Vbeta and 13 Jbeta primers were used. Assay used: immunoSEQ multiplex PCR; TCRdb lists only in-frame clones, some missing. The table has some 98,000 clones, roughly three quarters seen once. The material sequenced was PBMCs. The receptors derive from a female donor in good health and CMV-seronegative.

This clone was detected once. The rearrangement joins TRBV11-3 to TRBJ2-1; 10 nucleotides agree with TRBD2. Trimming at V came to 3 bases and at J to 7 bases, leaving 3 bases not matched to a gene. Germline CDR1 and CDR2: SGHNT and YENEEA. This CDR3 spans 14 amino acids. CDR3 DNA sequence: TGTGCCAGCAGCTTCGCTAGCGGGAGTAATGAGCAGTTCTTC. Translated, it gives CASSFASGSNEQFF.

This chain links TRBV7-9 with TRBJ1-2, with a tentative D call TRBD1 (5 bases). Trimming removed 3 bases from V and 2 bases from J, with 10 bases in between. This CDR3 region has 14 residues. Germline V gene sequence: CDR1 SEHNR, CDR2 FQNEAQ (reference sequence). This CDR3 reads CASSFVSGNYGYTF. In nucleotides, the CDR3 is TGTGCCAGCAGCTTCGTATCAGGGAACTATGGCTACACCTTC.

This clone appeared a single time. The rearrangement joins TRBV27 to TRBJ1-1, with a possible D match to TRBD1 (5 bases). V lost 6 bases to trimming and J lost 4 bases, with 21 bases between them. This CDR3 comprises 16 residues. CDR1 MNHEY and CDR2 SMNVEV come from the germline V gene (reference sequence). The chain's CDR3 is CASSPWGRGMGTEAFF. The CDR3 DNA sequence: TGTGCCAGCAGCCCCTGGGGGAGGGGCATGGGCACTGAAGCTTTCTTT.

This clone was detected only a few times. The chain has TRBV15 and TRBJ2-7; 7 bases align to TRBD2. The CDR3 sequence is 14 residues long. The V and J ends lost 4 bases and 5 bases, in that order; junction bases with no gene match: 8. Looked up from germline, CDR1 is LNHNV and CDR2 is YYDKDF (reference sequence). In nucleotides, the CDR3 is TGTGCCACCAGCATAGGGCGGGAGTCTGACGAGCAGTACTTC. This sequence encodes CATSIGRESDEQYF.

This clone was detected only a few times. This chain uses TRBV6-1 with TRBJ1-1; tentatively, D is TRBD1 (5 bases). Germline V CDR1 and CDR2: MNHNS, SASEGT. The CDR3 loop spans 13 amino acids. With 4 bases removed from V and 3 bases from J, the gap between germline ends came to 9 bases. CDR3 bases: TGTGCCAGCAGTGTCAGGGCCTACACTGAAGCTTTCTTT. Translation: CASSVRAYTEAFF.